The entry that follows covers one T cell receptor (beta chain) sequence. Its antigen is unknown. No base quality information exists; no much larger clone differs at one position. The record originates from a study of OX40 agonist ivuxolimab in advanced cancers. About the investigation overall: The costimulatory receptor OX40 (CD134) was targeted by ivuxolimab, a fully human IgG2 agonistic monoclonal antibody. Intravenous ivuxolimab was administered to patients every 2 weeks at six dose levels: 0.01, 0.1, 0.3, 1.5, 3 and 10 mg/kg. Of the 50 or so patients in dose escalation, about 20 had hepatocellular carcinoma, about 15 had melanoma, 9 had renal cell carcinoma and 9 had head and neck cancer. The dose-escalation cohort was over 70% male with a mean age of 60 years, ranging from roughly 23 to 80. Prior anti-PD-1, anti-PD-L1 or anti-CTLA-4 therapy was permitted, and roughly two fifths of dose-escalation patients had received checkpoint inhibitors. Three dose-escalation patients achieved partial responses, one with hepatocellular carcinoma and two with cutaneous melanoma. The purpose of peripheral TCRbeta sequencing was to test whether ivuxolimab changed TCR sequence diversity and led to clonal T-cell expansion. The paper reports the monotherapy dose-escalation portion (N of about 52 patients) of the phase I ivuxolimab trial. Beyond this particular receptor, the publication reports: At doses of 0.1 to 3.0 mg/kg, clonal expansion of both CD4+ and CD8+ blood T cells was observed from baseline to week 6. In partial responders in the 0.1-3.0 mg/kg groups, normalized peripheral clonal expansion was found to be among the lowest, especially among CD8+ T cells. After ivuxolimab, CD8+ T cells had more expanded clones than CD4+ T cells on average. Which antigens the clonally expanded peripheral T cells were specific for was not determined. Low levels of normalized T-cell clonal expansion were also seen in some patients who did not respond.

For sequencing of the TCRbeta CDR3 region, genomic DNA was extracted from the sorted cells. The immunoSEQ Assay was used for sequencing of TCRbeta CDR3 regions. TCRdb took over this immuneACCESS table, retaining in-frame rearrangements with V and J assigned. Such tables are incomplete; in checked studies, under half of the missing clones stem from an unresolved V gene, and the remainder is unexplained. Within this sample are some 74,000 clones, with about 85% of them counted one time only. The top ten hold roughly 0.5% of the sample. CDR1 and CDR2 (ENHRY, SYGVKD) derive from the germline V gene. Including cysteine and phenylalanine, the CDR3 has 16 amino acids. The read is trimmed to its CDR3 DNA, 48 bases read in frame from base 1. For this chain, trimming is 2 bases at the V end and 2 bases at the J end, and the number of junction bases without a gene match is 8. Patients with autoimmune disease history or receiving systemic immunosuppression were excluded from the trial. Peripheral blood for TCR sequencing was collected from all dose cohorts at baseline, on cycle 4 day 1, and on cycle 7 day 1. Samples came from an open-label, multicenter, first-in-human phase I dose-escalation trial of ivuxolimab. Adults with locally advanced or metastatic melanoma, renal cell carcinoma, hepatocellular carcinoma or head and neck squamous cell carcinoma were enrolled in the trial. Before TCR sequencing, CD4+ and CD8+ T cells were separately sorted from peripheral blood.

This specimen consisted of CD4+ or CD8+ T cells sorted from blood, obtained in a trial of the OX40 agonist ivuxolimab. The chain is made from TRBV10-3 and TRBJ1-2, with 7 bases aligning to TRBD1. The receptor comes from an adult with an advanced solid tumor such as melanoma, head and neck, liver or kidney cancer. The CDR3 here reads CAISESGTRGNYGYTF. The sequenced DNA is TGTGCCATCAGTGAGAGCGGGACCAGGGGGAACTATGGCTACACCTTC.